A single sample is the source of the 12 T cell receptor beta chains below, sequenced in a study of cytomegalovirus exposure and HLA in healthy donors. The PCR made use of 60 Vbeta and 13 Jbeta primers. Repertoires were generated with immunoSEQ multiplex PCR, while TCRdb's copy carries only in-frame clones and drops some. The sample yields some 190,000 clones, 70% to 90% seen once. Input material: PBMCs. The receptors were gathered from a young woman in good health and CMV-seronegative.

This clone was observed a few times. The rearrangement links TRBV2 to TRBJ2-2; the D is unclear. The CDR3 is 13 amino acids. Germline V gene sequence: CDR1 SNHLY, CDR2 FYNNEI. V was shortened by 4 bases and J by 1 base, with 4 bases between the two germline ends. The CDR3 DNA is TGTGCCAGCAGTGTAATGAACACCGGGGAGCTGTTTTTT. Encoded protein: CASSVMNTGELFF.

The rearrangement links TRBV7-2 to TRBJ2-7, with a tentative D call TRBD2 (6 bases). The CDR3 loop spans 16 amino acids. Trimming pared 2 bases from V and 5 bases from J, leaving 19 bases between. CDR1 and CDR2 (germline): SGHTA, FQGNSA. CDR3 coding DNA: TGTGCCAGCAGCTTAATCATAGGAGGGCCCAAACACGAGCAGTACTTC. It is translated as CASSLIIGGPKHEQYF.

The J gene is TRBJ2-5, the V gene TRBV30; no definite D call. Trimming pared 0 bases from V and 4 bases from J, leaving 9 bases between. This CDR3 region has 13 residues. In germline, CDR1 is GTSNPN, CDR2 SVGIG (reference sequence). DNA of the CDR3: TGTGCCTGGAGTGTAAATAGAGGAGAGACCCAGTACTTC. Translation gives CAWSVNRGETQYF. Combining the CDR3 with reference TRBV30 and TRBJ2-5 gives the whole variable domain SQTIHQWPATLVQPVGSPLSLECTVEGTSNPNLYWYRQAAGRGLQLLFYSVGIGQISSEVPQNLSASRPQDRQFILSSKKLLLSDSGFYLCAWSVNRGETQYFGPGTRLLVL.

The chain employs TRBV2 and TRBJ2-1, with 10 bases aligning to TRBD2. V lost 8 bases to trimming and J lost 7 bases; unmatched junction nucleotides: 2. Germline V gene lookup returns CDR1 SNHLY and CDR2 FYNNEI. The CDR3 is made up of 12 amino acids. The CDR3, as DNA: TGTGCCAGCCTTAGCGGGGGGAATGAGCAGTTCTTC. Its protein product is CASLSGGNEQFF.

This chain joins TRBV11-2 and TRBJ2-7; D is unclear. The V gene lost 0 bases and the J gene lost 5 bases, with 8 bases spanning the gap. The CDR3 extends over 13 amino acids. Per germline, CDR1 SGHAT and CDR2 FQNNGV. The CDR3 sequence is CASSLEFPDEQYF. DNA of the CDR3: TGTGCCAGCAGCTTAGAATTCCCTGACGAGCAGTACTTC.

This chain connects TRBV28 to TRBJ2-2; maybe TRBD1 (6 bases). The CDR3 totals 16 residues. The germline CDR1 and CDR2 sequences are MDHEN and SYDVKM. V lost 9 bases, J lost 1 base, and 18 bases lay in between. CDR3 in DNA: TGTGCCAGTCTCGCACAGGGTAGACGGAACACCGGGGAGCTGTTTTTT. It yields the protein CASLAQGRRNTGELFF. The whole variable domain, filled in from reference TRBV28 and TRBJ2-2, reads DVKVTQSSRYLVKRTGEKVFLECVQDMDHENMFWYRQDPGLGLRLIYFSYDVKMKEKGDIPEGYSVSREKKERFSLILESASTNQTSMYLCASLAQGRRNTGELFFGEGSRLTVL.

In its sample, this clone was seen once. This chain connects TRBV6-1 to TRBJ2-1, with 9 bases lining up with TRBD2. The germline CDR1 and CDR2 sequences are MNHNS and SASEGT. With V trimmed by 3 bases and J by 9 bases, 12 bases remained unmatched. The CDR3 spans 16 residues. The DNA of the CDR3 is TGTGCCAGCAGTGATCAAAGCGGGGGGAGAACCAGTGAGCAGTTCTTC. This sequence encodes CASSDQSGGRTSEQFF.

The V and J genes are TRBV5-1 and TRBJ1-1, with D possibly being TRBD1 (5 bases). The germline V and J ends were trimmed by 3 bases and 0 bases, with 9 bases remaining between them. The CDR3 extends over 14 amino acids. Germline CDR1 is SGHRS and CDR2 is YFSETQ. This chain's CDR3 is CASSSGNMNTEAFF. The DNA of the CDR3 is TGCGCCAGCAGCTCAGGGAACATGAACACTGAAGCTTTCTTT.

The V and J genes are TRBV6-4 and TRBJ2-1, with TRBD2 matching 14 bases. CDR1 MRHNA and CDR2 SNTAGT come from the germline V gene. CDR3 length: 16 residues. The V gene end was trimmed by 3 bases and the J gene end by 8 bases; junction bases not matched to a gene: 6. CDR3 sequence (DNA): TGTGCCAGCAGTGAAACGACTAGCGGGGGGGCTGATGAGCAGTTCTTC. Protein: CASSETTSGGADEQFF.

The CDR3 is CASSSSSWNTEAFF. DNA of the CDR3: TGTGCCAGCAGCTCCAGTTCTTGGAACACTGAAGCTTTCTTT. The chain links TRBV28 to TRBJ1-1, with no clear D. This CDR3 spans 14 amino acids. Germline lookup yields CDR1 MDHEN and CDR2 SYDVKM. Trimming left V 6 bases short and J 1 base short, with 12 bases between. Full variable domain (outside the CDR3, taken from reference TRBV28 and TRBJ1-1): DVKVTQSSRYLVKRTGEKVFLECVQDMDHENMFWYRQDPGLGLRLIYFSYDVKMKEKGDIPEGYSVSREKKERFSLILESASTNQTSMYLCASSSSSWNTEAFFGQGTRLTVV.

The genes are TRBV5-1 and TRBJ2-1, with 10 bases fitting TRBD1. This CDR3 has 22 amino acids. Germline lookup yields CDR1 SGHRS and CDR2 YFSETQ. V lost 4 bases, J lost 5 bases, and 27 bases stayed unmatched. Written as DNA, the CDR3 is TGCGCCAGCAGCCTACAAGGGACAGGGGTTTTGGGTGGGGGTAGGATCCACAATGAGCAGTTCTTC. This gives the protein CASSLQGTGVLGGGRIHNEQFF.

V and J are TRBV6-5 and TRBJ1-6; 8 bases align to TRBD1. Germline V gene lookup returns CDR1 MNHEY and CDR2 SVGAGI. The V gene end was trimmed by 6 bases and the J gene end by 9 bases; junction bases not matched to a gene: 10. CDR3 length: 15 amino acids. In nucleotides, the CDR3 is TGTGCCAGCAGCCGAGACAGGGGACGGAGTTCACCCCTCCACTTT. Translating it yields CASSRDRGRSSPLHF.